Each of the 4 T cell receptor beta chains below was sequenced from the same sample in a study of CD8 T cells in ankylosing spondylitis. TCRdb called the 5' RACE reads again in MiXCR, with one record for every CDR3 protein. The table has more than 110,000 distinct CDR3 sequences, approximately 9.2% seen once. The sample consisted of synovial fluid, either unsorted or a sorted T cell fraction (not recorded which). The receptors shown here come from a male donor with ankylosing spondylitis.

This clonotype was detected many times. The chain is built from TRBV7-2 and TRBJ2-1; a weak D match, TRBD1 (6 bases). The CDR3 has 15 residues. Per germline, CDR1 SGHTA and CDR2 FQGNSA. V lost 3 bases to trimming and J lost 7 bases, with 16 bases between them. CDR3 DNA sequence: TGTGCCAGCAGCTTCTGGGCAGGGGTCGGAAATGAGCAGTTCTTC. The encoded protein is CASSFWAGVGNEQFF.

As concerns this clonotype: This clone may be a read error of a much larger clone one base away. The chain links TRBV20-1 to TRBJ2-1, with D possibly being TRBD2 (6 bases). The germline CDR1 and CDR2 sequences are DFQATT and SNEGSKA (reference sequence). The CDR3 is 16 residues long. The CDR3 sequence is CSASGAGLASYNAQFF. In DNA form, the CDR3 reads TGCAGTGCTAGTGGGGCGGGGCTAGCGTCCTACAATGCGCAGTTCTTC.

Ten or more counts support this clonotype. The chain employs TRBV20-1 and TRBJ2-5; 11 nucleotides align to TRBD2. V was pared by 5 bases and J by 3 bases, with 5 bases of the junction left unmatched. CDR1 and CDR2 (germline): DFQATT, SNEGSKA (reference sequence). This CDR3 has 14 residues. CDR3 DNA: TGCAGTGCTTTAGCGGGAGGGCCGGAAGAGACCCAGTACTTC. Residues: CSALAGGPEETQYF.

This clonotype was observed once. The chain recombines TRBV15 with TRBJ2-7; no reliable D call. V was cut by 0 bases and J by 5 bases, with 5 bases left in between. Per germline, CDR1 LNHNV and CDR2 YYDKDF (reference sequence). The CDR3 runs to 12 residues. The DNA of the CDR3 is TGTGCCACCAGCAGAGACAGAGACGAGCAGTACTTC. Translating it yields CATSRDRDEQYF.